This paragraph reports one T cell receptor beta chain. This sample was included in a study of blood T cell repertoires in COVID-19. V lost 4 bases and J lost 6, with 19 bases in between. CDR3 length: 15 amino acids. CDR1 SGDLS and CDR2 YYNGEE come from the germline V gene. Assay: immunoSEQ multiplex PCR; the TCRdb copy retains only in-frame clones and omits some. The data contain under 150,000 clones, about 81% of them singletons. The TCR was taken from a woman aged 80 or over with acute or convalescent COVID-19. The sequenced material came from peripheral blood. The chain links TRBV9 to TRBJ1-2; D uncertain. The CDR3 spells CASSPTGSWQDGYTF. CDR3 nucleotide sequence: TGTGCCAGCAGCCCAACTGGGTCCTGGCAGGATGGCTACACCTTC.